This TCR beta chain is drawn from a study of blood T cell repertoires in COVID-19. The protocol was immunoSEQ multiplex PCR, while the TCRdb copy is restricted to in-frame clones and leaves out a portion. The sample carries 220,000 or so clones, 82% recorded once. The CDR3 totals 14 residues. CDR1 and CDR2 from the germline V gene are LNHDA and SQIVND (reference sequence). The junction had 14 bases not matched to a gene; V was cut back by 11 bases and J by 6 bases. Patients of the Seattle cohort, enrolled during active infection, were followed longitudinally. This TCR derives from an elderly woman with COVID-19, enrolled during active disease. The sequenced material came from peripheral blood. The V gene is TRBV19, the J gene TRBJ1-1; 8 nucleotides line up with TRBD1. CDR3 residues: CASRRAGGSPEAFF. CDR3 DNA sequence: TGTGCCTCGAGGCGGGCAGGGGGCTCTCCTGAAGCTTTCTTT.